This T cell receptor (beta chain) was sequenced for a study of T cell repertoires in cytomegalovirus infection. Worth noting for this clonotype: Antigen unknown.

The CDR3 is 13 amino acids. CDR1 and CDR2 (germline): MNHNY, SVGAGI (reference sequence). The V gene lost 4 bases and the J gene lost 7 bases, with 11 bases spanning the gap. TCRdb re-called the reads with MiXCR, one entry per CDR3 protein. The profile shows 600,000 to 700,000 distinct CDR3 sequences, roughly 33% of them singletons. The sample was cultured PBMCs, taken from culture after CMV antigen stimulation. The receptor was isolated from a human donor in good health (CMV status not recorded). Some clones in this sample may be carry-over from other donors' samples. The chain recombines TRBV6-6 with TRBJ1-5; the D is unclear. The CDR3 coding sequence is TGTGCCAGCAGTTTTCAGTTAATCCAGCCCCAGCATTTT. Translating gives CASSFQLIQPQHF.